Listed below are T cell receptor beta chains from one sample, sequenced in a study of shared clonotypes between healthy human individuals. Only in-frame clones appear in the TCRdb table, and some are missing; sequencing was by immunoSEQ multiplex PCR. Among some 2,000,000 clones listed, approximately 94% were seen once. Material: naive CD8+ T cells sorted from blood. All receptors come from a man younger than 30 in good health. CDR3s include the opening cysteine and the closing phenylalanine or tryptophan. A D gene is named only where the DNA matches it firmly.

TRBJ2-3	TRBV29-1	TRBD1	CSVPRGSTDTQYF	TGCAGCGTGCCCAGGGGGAGCACAGATACGCAGTATTTT
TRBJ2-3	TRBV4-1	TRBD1	CASSLRTGGTDTQYF	TGCGCCAGCAGCCTCAGGACAGGGGGCACAGATACGCAGTATTTT
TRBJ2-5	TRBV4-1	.	CASSDIQGYQETQYF	TGCGCCAGCAGCGATATCCAGGGGTACCAAGAGACCCAGTACTTC
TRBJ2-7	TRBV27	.	CASSLWVSSYEQYF	TGTGCCAGCAGTTTATGGGTCAGCTCCTACGAGCAGTACTTC
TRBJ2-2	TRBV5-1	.	CASRRGQEFWAGELFF	TGCGCCAGCAGACGGGGGCAGGAATTTTGGGCCGGGGAGCTGTTTTTT
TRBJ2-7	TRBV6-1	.	CASSEYAGQYF	TGTGCCAGCAGTGAATACGCCGGGCAGTACTTC
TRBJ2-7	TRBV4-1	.	CASSQDVGSVGEQYF	TGCGCCAGCAGCCAAGACGTGGGAAGCGTCGGCGAGCAGTACTTC
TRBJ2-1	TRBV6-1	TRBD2	CASSEAGAWTSGGRGEQFF	TGTGCCAGCAGTGAAGCCGGCGCCTGGACTAGCGGGGGACGTGGTGAGCAGTTCTTC
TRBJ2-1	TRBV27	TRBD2	CASSPLAGGDNEQFF	TGTGCCAGCAGTCCCTTGGCGGGAGGGGACAATGAGCAGTTCTTC
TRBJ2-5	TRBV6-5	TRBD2	CASSYWGEGQETQYF	TGTGCCAGCAGTTACTGGGGGGAGGGTCAAGAGACCCAGTACTTC
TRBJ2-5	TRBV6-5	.	CASSYSLAQETQYF	TGTGCCAGCAGTTACTCGCTGGCTCAAGAGACCCAGTACTTC
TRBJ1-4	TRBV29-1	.	CSVEVLALVGEKLFF	TGCAGCGTTGAAGTCCTAGCGCTTGTTGGTGAAAAACTGTTTTTT
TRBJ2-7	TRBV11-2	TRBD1	CASSFAGTGTYEQYF	TGTGCCAGCAGTTTTGCCGGGACAGGCACCTACGAGCAGTACTTC
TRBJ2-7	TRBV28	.	CASSLWTGQVGEQYF	TGTGCCAGCAGTTTATGGACAGGCCAGGTGGGGGAGCAGTACTTC
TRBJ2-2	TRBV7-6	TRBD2	CASSLAGWREEDTGELFF	TGTGCCAGCAGCTTAGCCGGTTGGCGGGAGGAAGATACCGGGGAGCTGTTTTTT
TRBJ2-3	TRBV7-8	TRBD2	CASSSASGGLTDTQYF	TGTGCCAGCAGCTCCGCTAGCGGGGGACTCACAGATACGCAGTATTTT
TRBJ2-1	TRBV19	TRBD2	CASSINLAAVNEQFF	TGTGCCAGTAGTATCAACCTAGCGGCAGTCAATGAGCAGTTCTTC
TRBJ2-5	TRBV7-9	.	CASSFNGETQYF	TGTGCCAGCAGCTTCAATGGGGAGACCCAGTACTTC